These 18 T cell receptor beta chains came from one sample sequenced in a study of T cell responses to AZD1222 COVID-19 vaccine (dated by TCRdb to the early 2020s). The time point label, as the study defines it: baseline before first vaccination. Libraries were built with the immunoSEQ multiplex PCR assay. TCRdb mirrors the immuneACCESS table, restricted to in-frame sequences. Some clones are absent from its copies; in checked studies, under half trace to an unresolved V gene, and the reason for the others is unknown. This sample lists some 130,000 clones; 92% were detected once. The leading ten clones occupy 2.5% to 4% of the sample. The sequenced sample was peripheral blood, obtained on day 0 of AZD1222 vaccination. These receptors were collected from an adult in good health.

This sequence joins TRBV30 and TRBJ2-5; D might be TRBD1 or TRBD2, each matching 6 bases. V was pared by 2 bases and J by 2 bases, with 15 bases between. This CDR3 has 15 amino acids. Germline loops: CDR1 GTSNPN, CDR2 SVGIG (reference sequence). CDR3 coding DNA: TGTGCCTGGAGTCTAGGGGGGATATCTCAAGAGACCCAGTACTTC. This translates into CAWSLGGISQETQYF.

The V gene is TRBV19, the J gene TRBJ1-3; D gene unclear. The CDR3 sequence is 12 residues long. Trimming stripped 7 bases from V and 2 bases from J, with 6 bases between. Germline V gene data show CDR1 as LNHDA and CDR2 as SQIVND (reference sequence). CDR3 bases: TGTGCCAGTATAGGGACTGGAAACACCATATATTTT. It yields the protein CASIGTGNTIYF.

This chain joins TRBV24-1 and TRBJ1-5; D is uncertain. CDR3 length: 14 residues. CDR1 is KGHDR, CDR2 SFDVKD, per germline. Trimming shortened V by 0 bases and J by 3 bases, and 5 bases separated the two germline ends. In DNA form, the CDR3 reads TGTGCCACCAGTGATTTGACAGACAATCAGCCCCAGCATTTT. Amino acid sequence: CATSDLTDNQPQHF.

The V gene is TRBV27, the J gene TRBJ2-7; 9 bases match TRBD1. V lost 4 bases, J lost 2 bases, and 3 bases stayed unmatched. Germline-derived CDR1 and CDR2 are MNHEY and SMNVEV (reference sequence). The CDR3 spans 14 residues. The DNA of the CDR3 is TGTGCCAGCAGTTCCCGACAGGGGGCCTACGAGCAGTACTTC. This encodes CASSSRQGAYEQYF.

The V and J genes are TRBV7-3 and TRBJ1-1, with no clear D. Between the trimmed V and J ends, which lost 5 bases and 7 bases, there was a span of 17 bases. This CDR3 spans 14 amino acids. Germline V lookup: CDR1 SGHTA, CDR2 FQGTGA. The CDR3 loop is CASSPSGWGGEAFF. DNA of the CDR3: TGTGCCAGCAGCCCCTCGGGTTGGGGAGGTGAAGCTTTCTTT.

The CDR3 nucleotides are TGTGCCAGCAGCCCCCGACAGTGGGATTCACCCCTCCACTTT. Translated: CASSPRQWDSPLHF. This chain joins TRBV9 and TRBJ1-6, with a tentative D call TRBD1 (5 bases). Germline loops: CDR1 SGDLS, CDR2 YYNGEE. Trimming took 4 bases from V and 8 from J, leaving 13 bases between them. The CDR3 length is 14 residues.

The V gene is TRBV12-5, the J gene TRBJ1-6; no clear D gene. V gave up 0 bases and J gave up 10 bases, with 4 bases separating them. Looked up from germline, CDR1 is LGHNT and CDR2 is FRNRAP. The CDR3 has 12 amino acids. The CDR3: CASGLVRSPLHF. The CDR3 DNA sequence: TGTGCTAGTGGTTTGGTACGCTCACCCCTCCACTTT.

On this clone itself: Other DNA sequences from this sample encode an identical CDR3 as well. The chain is built from TRBV7-9 and TRBJ1-1, with a possible D match to TRBD1 (5 bases). Germline CDR1 reads SEHNR; CDR2 reads FQNEAQ (reference sequence). This CDR3 has 12 amino acids. The V gene lost 1 base and the J gene lost 7 bases, with 7 bases spanning the gap. The CDR3 here is CASSLVGGEAFF. CDR3 DNA: TGTGCCAGCAGCTTAGTCGGGGGTGAAGCTTTCTTT.

The chain links TRBV3-1 (or the pseudogene TRBV3-2) to TRBJ2-1; D gene ambiguous. V was shortened by 3 bases and J by 3 bases, with 6 bases between the two germline ends. This CDR3 has 13 residues. Germline CDR1 LGHDT, CDR2 YNNKEL (reference sequence). CDR3 sequence reads: CASSHLYYNEQFF. DNA for the CDR3: TGTGCCAGCAGCCACCTATACTACAATGAGCAGTTCTTC.

The CDR3 protein is CASSGEGQGYGYTF. The CDR3 DNA follows: TGTGCCAGCAGTGGTGAGGGACAGGGATATGGCTACACCTTC. The rearrangement links TRBV2 to TRBJ1-2, with 9 bases aligning to TRBD1. Trimming took 4 bases from V and 5 from J; bases not matched to a gene: 5. CDR3 size: 14 residues. The germline gives CDR1 SNHLY, CDR2 FYNNEI.

This clone appeared once. The chain recombines TRBV16 with TRBJ1-2, with D unclear. Trimming removed 4 bases at V and 3 bases at J, with 9 bases between. Germline CDR1 is KGHSY and CDR2 is FQNENV. CDR3 length equals 13 residues. CDR3 protein: CASSPDSYYGYTF. The CDR3, as DNA: TGTGCCAGCAGCCCCGATTCGTACTATGGCTACACCTTC.

The gene calls are TRBV27 and TRBJ2-2; D might be TRBD2 (5 bases). V was clipped by 10 bases and J by 1 base, with 13 bases between them. The CDR3 contains 14 residues. Germline V gives CDR1 MNHEY, CDR2 SMNVEV (reference sequence). CDR3 coding DNA: TGTGCCATCCGAGGGTGGGGGAACACCGGGGAGCTGTTTTTT. Its translation is CAIRGWGNTGELFF.

A few counts support this clone. The gene calls are TRBV24-1 and TRBJ2-1, with a weak D call TRBD2 (6 bases). Trimming removed 0 bases from V and 15 bases from J, with 14 bases in between. The CDR3 length is 13 residues. Germline CDR1 reads KGHDR; CDR2 reads SFDVKD. DNA for the CDR3: TGTGCCACCAGTGATTTGCAGTCCGGGGGTCGGTTCTTC. This encodes CATSDLQSGGRFF.

V and J are TRBV29-1 and TRBJ2-7; no firm D call. This CDR3 comprises 12 residues. Trimming took off 2 bases at V and 2 bases at J, with 7 bases between the two ends. Germline-derived CDR1 and CDR2 are SQVTM and ANQGSEA. The CDR3 bases are TGCAGCGTTGAATTAAAGGCCTACGAGCAGTACTTC. Protein: CSVELKAYEQYF.

The V and J genes are TRBV6-5 and TRBJ2-7; D possibly corresponds to TRBD1 (5 bases). V was pared by 4 bases and J by 1 base, with 14 bases between. Germline lookup yields CDR1 MNHEY and CDR2 SVGAGI. The CDR3 loop spans 15 amino acids. CDR3 region: CASSSAKDTSYEQYF. The CDR3 coding sequence is TGTGCCAGCAGTTCGGCCAAGGACACATCCTACGAGCAGTACTTC.

V gene TRBV4-2 combines with J gene TRBJ2-7; tentatively, D is TRBD1 (6 bases). Germline-derived CDR1 and CDR2 are LGHNA and YNFKEQ. The CDR3 totals 16 residues. Trimming removed 4 bases at V and 3 bases at J, with 19 bases between. CDR3 coding DNA: TGTGCCAGCAGCCGCCAAGAGGCGGAAGGGGGCTACGAGCAGTACTTC. It is translated as CASSRQEAEGGYEQYF.

The chain uses TRBV6-2 or TRBV6-3 and TRBJ1-4; no clear D gene. Trimming cost V 0 bases and J 13 bases, with 15 bases left between them. Germline V lookup: CDR1 MNHEY, CDR2 SVGEGT. The CDR3 is 14 residues long. DNA of the CDR3: TGTGCCAGCAGTTACTCTGTCCGGACGGTGGGACTGTTTTTT. Translating it yields CASSYSVRTVGLFF.

This chain links TRBV4-1 with TRBJ2-3; a possible D gene is TRBD2 (6 bases). Germline CDR1 MGHRA, CDR2 YSYEKL. V lost 1 base to trimming and J lost 0 bases, with 11 bases between them. This CDR3 has 16 amino acids. The chain's CDR3 is CASSQGEEFSTDTQYF. In DNA form, the CDR3 reads TGCGCCAGCAGCCAAGGGGAGGAGTTTAGCACAGATACGCAGTATTTT.